A single TCR beta chain is shown here with its context. The antigen is unknown. This entry comes from a study of graft-versus-host responses after intestinal transplantation. General study findings and limits: High graft-versus-host to host-versus-graft clonal ratios were found in allografts of patients who had graft-donor T cell macrochimerism. Early post-transplant falls in HvG clones accompanied the peak levels of circulating GvH clones.

Here immunoSEQ multiplex PCR was the method, and the copy in TCRdb shows in-frame clones only, minus some. The table has fewer than 95,000 clones, around 93% seen once. Losses at the gene ends were 3 bases for V and 3 bases for J; bases not matched to a gene: 0. There are 14 residues in the CDR3. CDR1 and CDR2 (germline): LGHNA, YSLEER. The chain carries TRBV4-3 and TRBJ1-4; 8 bases line up with TRBD1. Sequenced material: unstimulated CD4+ T cells sorted from spleen or lymph node cells, taken before transplant. The clonotype comes from a human donor who was the organ donor for an intestinal transplant. The CDR3 reads CASSQDRANEKLFF. CDR3 coding DNA: TGCGCCAGCAGCCAGGACAGGGCTAATGAAAAACTGTTTTTT.